One sample yielded the 19 T cell receptor beta chains listed below, sequenced in a study of identical twins. TCRdb redid the calling of the 5' RACE reads with MiXCR, one entry per CDR3 protein. The table has 1.5 million to 2 million distinct CDR3 sequences, under 35% seen once. Sample: cord blood. These receptor sequences come from a newborn girl in good health.

This clonotype was found a few times. V and J are TRBV6-1 and TRBJ1-2, with 10 bases fitting TRBD1. Per germline, CDR1 MNHNS and CDR2 SASEGT. V lost 5 bases to trimming and J lost 4 bases; unmatched junction nucleotides: 4. This CDR3 spans 14 amino acids. As DNA, the CDR3 is TGTGCCAGCAGTCGACAGGGGGCCCTCTATGGCTACACCTTC. It yields the protein CASSRQGALYGYTF.

This clonotype was counted between two and nine times. This chain links TRBV4-2 with TRBJ2-7; TRBD2 agrees at 9 bases. After removal of 1 base from V and 0 bases from J, the junction contained 7 bases not matched to a gene. The germline CDR1 and CDR2 sequences are LGHNA and YNFKEQ. This CDR3 region has 17 residues. The CDR3 spells CASSQVAKREVSYEQYF. In nucleotides, the CDR3 is TGTGCCAGCAGCCAAGTCGCAAAGCGGGAGGTCTCCTACGAGCAGTACTTC.

The J gene is TRBJ2-1, the V gene TRBV25-1, with D unresolved. The V end lost 4 bases, the J end lost 5 bases, and 9 bases lay between the germline ends. CDR1 is MGHDK and CDR2 is SYGVNS in the germline V gene. This CDR3 comprises 13 residues. In DNA form, the CDR3 reads TGTGCCAGCAGTGCCGTGGGGAACAATGAGCAGTTCTTC. Amino acids: CASSAVGNNEQFF.

This rearrangement joins TRBV20-1 to TRBJ2-2; either TRBD1 or TRBD2 may supply D (5 bases each). In germline, CDR1 is DFQATT, CDR2 SNEGSKA (reference sequence). The CDR3 has 15 amino acids. With 6 bases removed from V and 2 bases from J, the gap between germline ends came to 16 bases. CDR3 in amino acids: CSARPGTVNTGELFF. The CDR3 DNA reads TGCAGTGCCAGGCCCGGGACGGTTAACACCGGGGAGCTGTTTTTT.

The V and J genes are TRBV20-1 and TRBJ2-7; 13 bases match TRBD2. Per the germline V gene, CDR1 is DFQATT and CDR2 is SNEGSKA (reference sequence). V was clipped by 0 bases and J by 5 bases; unmatched bases: 4. The CDR3 covers 15 residues. Written as DNA, the CDR3 is TGCAGTGCTAGAGAAACTAGCGGGGGGGCCAACGAGCAGTACTTC. It codes for CSARETSGGANEQYF.

This clonotype was seen more than once but under ten times. The chain links TRBV5-1 to TRBJ1-4; unclear D gene. Germline loops: CDR1 SGHRS, CDR2 YFSETQ. Between the trimmed V and J ends, which lost 2 bases and 0 bases, there was a span of 8 bases. This CDR3 contains 15 residues. The CDR3 DNA is TGCGCCAGCAGCTTCCAATCAGCAACTAATGAAAAACTGTTTTTT. Translation gives CASSFQSATNEKLFF.

J is TRBJ1-1 and V is TRBV7-9; no reliable D call. This CDR3 is built from 14 residues. V dropped 6 bases and J dropped 1 base, with 12 bases sitting between them. Germline CDR1 and CDR2: SEHNR and FQNEAQ (reference sequence). The CDR3 region has the DNA TGTGCCAGCAGAACCCCCGCCCGGAACACTGAAGCTTTCTTT. Its translation: CASRTPARNTEAFF.

The chain has TRBV5-1 and TRBJ2-7, with 9 bases lining up with TRBD1. CDR1 and CDR2 from the germline V gene are SGHRS and YFSETQ. The CDR3 spans 16 residues. V shed 4 bases and J 3 bases; nucleotides not matched to a gene: 11. CDR3 bases: TGCGCCAGCAGCCAAACTACCGGGACAGGGAACTACGAGCAGTACTTC. Its translation is CASSQTTGTGNYEQYF.

This clonotype has only a few counts. The rearrangement joins TRBV3-1 to TRBJ2-7; perhaps TRBD2 as D (6 bases). The germline V gene encodes CDR1 LGHDT and CDR2 YNNKEL (reference sequence). The CDR3 consists of 13 residues. The V and J ends lost 8 bases and 4 bases respectively, with 15 bases between them. The DNA for the CDR3 is TGTGCCAGCGCCCGACTAGGAGGGTACGAGCAGTACTTC. Translation gives CASARLGGYEQYF.

In its sample, this clonotype was seen a few times. J is TRBJ2-7 and V is TRBV5-1; D unresolved. Trimming took 0 bases from V and 7 from J, leaving 20 bases between them. This CDR3 contains 16 residues. Per germline, CDR1 SGHRS and CDR2 YFSETQ. CDR3 DNA: TGCGCCAGCAGCTTGGAAACTGCCTTCTCCTACAATGAGCAGTACTTC. Residues: CASSLETAFSYNEQYF.

The gene calls are TRBV4-2 and TRBJ2-1; D is unresolved. Germline V lookup: CDR1 LGHNA, CDR2 YNFKEQ. Trimming removed 0 bases at V and 5 bases at J, with 11 bases between. The CDR3 totals 15 residues. CDR3 in amino acids: CASSQEGYHNNEQFF. In DNA, the CDR3 is TGTGCCAGCAGCCAAGAAGGGTACCACAACAATGAGCAGTTCTTC.

The chain couples TRBV4-1 to TRBJ2-3; D call uncertain. Trimming stripped 0 bases from V and 0 bases from J, with 13 bases between. The CDR3 extends over 17 amino acids. Germline V lookup: CDR1 MGHRA, CDR2 YSYEKL. CDR3 nucleotides: TGCGCCAGCAGCCAAGATTTAAAGCAGGATAGCACAGATACGCAGTATTTT. Translated: CASSQDLKQDSTDTQYF.

There are a few counts of this clonotype. This chain connects TRBV28 to TRBJ1-1; 7 nucleotides agree with TRBD1. Trimming removed 7 bases from V and 6 bases from J; junction bases left unmatched: 8. Per the germline V gene, CDR1 is MDHEN and CDR2 is SYDVKM. The CDR3 covers 13 residues. As DNA, the CDR3 is TGTGCCAGCACCCGACAGGGAGGACCTGAAGCTTTCTTT. Its translation is CASTRQGGPEAFF. The full variable domain, in which reference TRBV28 and TRBJ1-1 provide the parts outside the CDR3, is DVKVTQSSRYLVKRTGEKVFLECVQDMDHENMFWYRQDPGLGLRLIYFSYDVKMKEKGDIPEGYSVSREKKERFSLILESASTNQTSMYLCASTRQGGPEAFFGQGTRLTVV.

This clonotype was observed many times. The chain uses TRBV28 and TRBJ2-7; a possible D gene is TRBD1 (5 bases). The CDR3 runs 12 residues. CDR1 is MDHEN, CDR2 SYDVKM, per germline. V lost 5 bases to trimming and J lost 4 bases, with 9 bases between them. CDR3 sequence reads: CASSPDRYEQYF. CDR3 nucleotides: TGTGCCAGCAGTCCCGACAGATACGAGCAGTACTTC.

This clonotype was recorded a few times. The chain recombines TRBV5-1 with TRBJ2-7, with unresolved D. The CDR3 consists of 14 residues. Trimming removed 0 bases from V and 3 bases from J, with 10 bases in between. CDR1 and CDR2 (germline): SGHRS, YFSETQ. CDR3 DNA sequence: TGCGCCAGCAGCTTGGGGAGCTATGGCTACGAGCAGTACTTC. As protein: CASSLGSYGYEQYF.

The chain has TRBV9 and TRBJ2-7; TRBD2 might be the D (5 bases). The J call may be in error: the DNA end matches TRBJ2-5 better. This CDR3 comprises 14 residues. Germline lookup yields CDR1 SGDLS and CDR2 YYNGEE. DNA for the CDR3: TGTGCCAGCAGCCCGAATGGAGGCGGGGAGACCCAGTACTTC. This codes for CASSPNGGGETQYF.

The V and J genes are TRBV30 and TRBJ2-7, with TRBD2 matching 9 bases. The CDR3 consists of 14 residues. V lost 3 bases, J lost 3 bases, and 6 bases stayed unmatched. The germline gives CDR1 GTSNPN, CDR2 SVGIG (reference sequence). The DNA for the CDR3 is TGTGCCTGGAGAGTTGCGGGGGGGAACTACGAGCAGTACTTC. This sequence encodes CAWRVAGGNYEQYF.

This clonotype was recorded many times. This sequence joins TRBV29-1 and TRBJ2-7; weak D call: TRBD1 (5 bases). The CDR3 covers 12 residues. Looked up from germline, CDR1 is SQVTM and CDR2 is ANQGSEA. The V gene lost 4 bases and the J gene lost 1 base, with 8 bases spanning the gap. The DNA of the CDR3 is TGCAGCGTTGGGACAAAATCCTACGAGCAGTACTTC. The encoded protein is CSVGTKSYEQYF.

The chain recombines TRBV5-1 with TRBJ2-7; 12 positions agree with TRBD2. The CDR3 spans 16 residues. Trimming took 4 bases from V and 2 from J; bases not matched to a gene: 7. Germline CDR1 SGHRS, CDR2 YFSETQ. The CDR3 is CASSPGLAGPTYEQYF. In DNA form, the CDR3 reads TGCGCCAGCAGCCCAGGACTAGCGGGACCCACCTACGAGCAGTACTTC.